In this sample, the clone carrying this TCR beta chain turned up a few times. Its target is not known. The length of the CDR3 is 14 residues. Germline lookup yields CDR1 SGHVT and CDR2 SQSDAQ. The V end lost 5 bases, the J end lost 1 base, and 12 bases lay between the germline ends. TCRdb used MiXCR to reprocess the reads, holding one entry per CDR3 protein. Seen here are hundreds of thousands of distinct CDR3 sequences, 35% to 45% observed once, and the top ten hold under 3.5%. This sample is drawn from a study of T cell repertoires in cytomegalovirus infection. Study-level information: Public TCR beta signature analysis indicated the presence of both CMV infection and matching HLA type.

General study results and limits: Predominance within the ex vivo response was attributable to HLA-C-restricted CMV-specific TCR beta clonotypes. Carriage of CMV together with the relevant HLA was identifiable through cumulative public TCR beta family frequency.

This receptor was identified in a human donor in good health (CMV status not recorded). Some clones in this sample may be carry-over from other donors' samples. J is TRBJ2-7 and V is TRBV7-4, with D perhaps TRBD1 or TRBD2 (5 bases each). Material for sequencing was PBMCs. The CDR3 region has the DNA TGTGCCAGCAGCCGGGACGGCAAGTCCTACGAGCAGTACTTC. Translation gives CASSRDGKSYEQYF. The complete variable domain, with remaining parts taken from reference TRBV7-4 and TRBJ2-7, reads GAGVSQSPRYKVAKRGRDVALRCDSISGHVTLYWYRQTLGQGSEVLTYSQSDAQRDKSGRPSGRFSAERPERSVSTLKIQRTEQGDSAVYLCASSRDGKSYEQYFGPGTRLTVT.